Included here is one T cell receptor (beta chain) sequence, with context. Its matching antigen is unknown. The CDR3 loop spans 14 amino acids. CDR1 and CDR2 from the germline V gene are DFQATT and SNEGSKA (reference sequence). Trimming left V 6 bases short and J 9 bases short, with 22 bases between. The study, taken as a whole, reports: In terms of TCR gene usage, tumor memory CD4+ T cells clustered together with blood and lymph node memory CD4+ cells, as well as with lymph node naive CD4+ cells.

Constant-region reverse primers amplified full-length variable regions, followed by semi-nested Nested Universal Primer A PCR. TCRdb reprocessed the 5' RACE reads via MiXCR and lists one record per CDR3 protein. The sample has tens of thousands of distinct CDR3 sequences; approximately 30% are singletons. The chain couples TRBV20-1 to TRBJ2-3; D may match TRBD1 or TRBD2 (5 bases each). Sequenced: tumor-infiltrating memory CD4+ T cells sorted from the breast tumor. The sample's subset: memory CD4+ T cells, CD4+CD45RO+CD25-. The TCR originated in a female donor with breast cancer. DNA for the CDR3: TGCAGTGCCCCTGGGACCGGCGGTCAGATGACGCAGTATTTT. It codes for CSAPGTGGQMTQYF.